The clone carrying this TCR beta chain was observed once. This record belongs to a study of shared clonotypes between healthy human individuals. Whole-study context: Donors had three CD4 naive, three CD4 memory, two CD8 naive and one CD8 memory plate apiece.

Assay runs were performed at deep level. Using immunoSEQ multiplex PCR, the repertoire was profiled, and TCRdb retains in-frame clones only, with some absent. The sample consists of about 1,800,000 clones, just under 95% of them appearing once. Naive CD8 isolation took CD45RO-negative cells positively selected for CCR7 and excluded terminally differentiated effector memory CD45RA+ cells. Donors included only healthy HIV-negative adults lacking recent acute infections or vaccinations. Donors comprised only Caucasian adults living in Nashville, Tennessee. Germline values: CDR1 SEHNR, CDR2 FQNEAQ (reference sequence). This CDR3 contains 13 residues. Deletions cut 4 bases from V and 6 bases from J, with 11 bases between.

The chain recombines TRBV7-9 with TRBJ2-3; D is unclear. The clonotype originates from a man between 18 and 35 years old in good health. The material sequenced was naive CD8+ T cells sorted from blood. DNA of the CDR3: TGTGCCAGCAGCTCAGACTCGTGGGATACGCAGTATTTT. It translates to CASSSDSWDTQYF.